The T cell receptor (beta chain) under discussion was sequenced for a study of blood T cells in healthy people across ages. A minimum of 7 million PBMCs was isolated per sample. Study-level points and caveats: Long-lived donors exceeded aged donors in naive CD4+ cells and diversity. Getting older went along with TCR beta diversity per million T cells dropping roughly linearly.

V was cut by 2 bases and J by 2 bases, with 12 bases left in between. This CDR3 region has 15 residues. CDR1 is MDHEN, CDR2 SYDVKM, per germline. Primed by a sample-barcoded 5' primer and a J-beta primer mix, a second PCR proceeded for about 6 to 12 cycles. TCRdb independently ran MiXCR on the 5' RACE reads; one entry per CDR3 protein. The table has approximately 1.5 million distinct CDR3 sequences, roughly two fifths seen once. To note about this clonotype: What it recognizes is unknown.

This TCR was recovered from a woman between 18 and 30 years old in good health. This chain uses TRBV28 with TRBJ2-5; possibly TRBD2 for D (6 bases). The sample comprised blood. The CDR3: CASSLVGGLQETQYF. In DNA, the CDR3 is TGTGCCAGCAGTTTAGTGGGAGGACTACAAGAGACCCAGTACTTC.